This T cell receptor beta chain was identified in a study of T-cell memory formation after mild COVID-19. Across the whole study: The TCR clusters were mostly specific to one donor.

Germline trimming cut 6 bases from V and 3 bases from J; bases unmatched to any gene: 5. The CDR3 sequence is 14 residues long. Germline CDR1 reads PRHDT; CDR2 reads FYEKMQ (reference sequence). This clonotype occurred a few times. Libraries for TCRalpha and TCRbeta carried sample barcodes and unique molecular identifiers via 5'RACE. MiXCR, run by TCRdb on the 5' RACE reads, gives a single entry per CDR3 protein. The data contain about 200,000 distinct CDR3 sequences, over 9.5% of them singletons. The chain recombines TRBV13 with TRBJ2-7; TRBD1 agrees at 10 bases. The sample comprised PBMCs or a T cell subset sorted from them (not recorded which). The TCR was taken from a man aged 18 to 35 who had mild COVID-19 (a few samples of this study predate the infection). Cell type and time point are not known. CDR3 nucleotides: TGTGCCAGCAGTCGCCGGGACAGGGGCTACGAGCAGTACTTC. This translates into CASSRRDRGYEQYF.